A selection of T cell receptor beta chains follows, all from one sample in a study of cytotoxic CD8 clonotypes in ibrutinib-treated CLL. Profiling relied on immunoSEQ multiplex PCR, and the TCRdb table lists in-frame clones only, not all of them. Among about 76,000 clones, approximately 82% were seen once, and the ten largest hold about 40%. Sequences were derived from PBMCs, sampled after 24 months of ibrutinib treatment. All receptors come from a human donor with chronic lymphocytic leukemia. CDR3s include the opening cysteine and the closing phenylalanine or tryptophan. D genes are given only for firm matches. Part of the rows lack a size; the others show once, few, many or a class for expanded clones.

TRBD1,-,TRBJ2-1,TRBV7-2,TGTGCCAGCAGCCGTATACCGACAGGGGGCCTTAGGAGTGAGCAGTTCTTC,CASSRIPTGGLRSEQFF
-,once,TRBJ1-5,TRBV6-9,TGTGCCAGCAGTTACTCGCAGACGAGCCGCAATCAGCCCCAGCATTTT,CASSYSQTSRNQPQHF
TRBD2,-,TRBJ2-5,TRBV7-2,TGTGCCAGCATCCTGTCCGGGGGGGAGACCCAGTACTTC,CASILSGGETQYF
-,few,TRBJ2-5,TRBV11-2,TGTGCCAGCCGCGAAGGGGTGACCCAGTACTTC,CASREGVTQYF
TRBD1,-,TRBJ1-1,TRBV13,TGTGCCAGCAGCCGAAACCGGGACAGGTTCGAAGCTTTCTTT,CASSRNRDRFEAFF
TRBD1,-,TRBJ2-2,TRBV18,TGTGCCAGCTGCAACAGGGGCACGAACACCGGGGAGCTGTTTTTT,CASCNRGTNTGELFF
TRBD2,-,TRBJ2-1,TRBV18,TGTGCCATTACACGGCGGGAGGCAGACAATGAGCAGTTCTTC,CAITRREADNEQFF
-,-,TRBJ1-1,TRBV7-3,TGTGCCAGCAGCTTAGGAACGCGGGACACTGAAGCTTTCTTT,CASSLGTRDTEAFF
-,few,TRBJ2-1,TRBV5-1,TGCGCCAGCAGCTTGGTTAGCGCCGATGAGCAGTTCTTC,CASSLVSADEQFF
TRBD2,few,TRBJ2-2,TRBV27,TGTGCCAGCAGTCTAGCGGGAGGGTTCACCGGGGAGCTGTTTTTT,CASSLAGGFTGELFF
TRBD2,-,TRBJ2-3,TRBV11-2,TGTGCCAGCAGCCAAGGACTAGCGGGAGTAAGCACAGATACGCAGTATTTT,CASSQGLAGVSTDTQYF
TRBD1,-,TRBJ1-1,TRBV5-4,TGTGCCAGCGCCCTTCAGGGGGGTCGGGCTTTCTTT,CASALQGGRAFF
TRBD2,-,TRBJ2-7,TRBV13,TGTGCCAGCAGCTCTTCGACTAGCGGGAGGATTACCTACGAGCAGTACTTC,CASSSSTSGRITYEQYF
TRBD2,-,TRBJ2-3,TRBV5-1,TGCGCCAGCAGCTTGGCCAGGGTAGCGGGAGGGCCGAGCACAGATACGCAGTATTTT,CASSLARVAGGPSTDTQYF
TRBD2,once,TRBJ2-3,TRBV9,TGTGCCAGCAGCGTAGAGGCTAGCGGACCCACAGATACGCAGTATTTT,CASSVEASGPTDTQYF
TRBD2,-,TRBJ2-5,TRBV4-2,TGTGCCAGCAGCCAAGACCGGGAGGGCCCAGAGACCCAGTACTTC,CASSQDREGPETQYF
-,few,TRBJ2-7,TRBV21-1,TGTGCCAGCAGCAGATGGACTATATGTCGCAACGAGCAGTACTTC,CASSRWTICRNEQYF
-,-,TRBJ1-1,TRBV19,TGTGCCAGTAGTATAGTTGGATGGGGCACTGAAGCTTTCTTT,CASSIVGWGTEAFF
-,-,TRBJ1-3,TRBV9,TGTGCCAGCAGCTCAACACCGAGCCCCGAGCCTGGAAACACCATATATTTT,CASSSTPSPEPGNTIYF
-,-,TRBJ2-7,TRBV15,TGTGCCACCAGCGATGGACGGCGGGTCCCCCCCTACGAGCAGTACTTC,CATSDGRRVPPYEQYF
-,once,TRBJ2-7,TRBV5-1,TGCGCCAGCAGCTTGGTGGACATCAGTTCCGTCGAGCAGTACTTC,CASSLVDISSVEQYF
TRBD1,-,TRBJ2-5,TRBV5-1,TGCGCCAGCAGCTCCGGACAGGGAGGAGGAGAGACCCAGTACTTC,CASSSGQGGGETQYF
TRBD1,-,TRBJ1-4,TRBV5-4,TGTGCCAGCAGCCGCTACAGGGGTGGGGTAATATCGGAAAAACTGTTTTTT,CASSRYRGGVISEKLFF
-,-,TRBJ1-5,TRBV15,TGTGCCACCAGCAGAGATACCCAGGGGCAGCCCCAGCATTTT,CATSRDTQGQPQHF
-,few,TRBJ1-5,TRBV6-6,TGTGCCAGCAGTCGCATACAGGGAACGGGCAATCAGCCCCAGCATTTT,CASSRIQGTGNQPQHF
-,-,TRBJ2-2,TRBV19,TGTGCCAGTAGTATCTCGGGACCAAGCACCGGCGGGGAGCTGTTTTTT,CASSISGPSTGGELFF
-,-,TRBJ1-1,TRBV15,TGTGCCACCAGCAGACTCCGGGACGGTGAAGCTTTCTTT,CATSRLRDGEAFF
-,few,TRBJ2-1,TRBV5-1,TGCGCCAGCATGGACAGCTACAATGAGCAGTTCTTC,CASMDSYNEQFF
-,once,TRBJ2-7,TRBV30,TGTGCCTGGTCCGGGACATACGTTTGGGAGCAGTACTTC,CAWSGTYVWEQYF
-,-,TRBJ1-2,TRBV7-2,TGTGCCAGCAGCCCCGGAAGGAATAGCTACACCTTC,CASSPGRNSYTF
-,-,TRBJ2-3,TRBV6-1,TGTGCCAGCAGGGCAGACCTAAGCACAGATACGCAGTATTTT,CASRADLSTDTQYF
-,once,TRBJ2-3,TRBV5-1,TGCGCCAGCAGCTTGCGGGCAGGGGCCCCAGATACGCAGTATTTT,CASSLRAGAPDTQYF
-,-,TRBJ1-2,TRBV5-1,TGCGCCAGCAGCTTGGCCGGGGATGGCTATGGCTACACCTTC,CASSLAGDGYGYTF
-,-,TRBJ2-7,TRBV6-1,TGTGCCAGCCGGGTAGGACCGAGCTACGAGCAGTACTTC,CASRVGPSYEQYF
-,-,TRBJ2-2,TRBV2,TGTGCCAGCAGATCAGACCTCGGCACCGGGGAGCTGTTTTTT,CASRSDLGTGELFF
TRBD1,once,TRBJ1-3,TRBV11-2,TGTGCCAGCAGCACACAGGGGGCGTCGGGAAACACCATATATTTT,CASSTQGASGNTIYF
-,-,TRBJ2-5,TRBV2,TGTGCCAGCGGGGTCCCCAGAGAGACCCAGTACTTC,CASGVPRETQYF
-,-,TRBJ1-3,TRBV10-2,TGCGGCGGGACATCTGGAAACACCATATATTTT,CGGTSGNTIYF
TRBD1,-,TRBJ2-7,TRBV7-8,TGTGCCAGCAGCTTTGACAGGGGCGGCGAGCAGTACTTC,CASSFDRGGEQYF
-,-,TRBJ2-2,TRBV7-2,TGTGCCAGCAGCGCCAAGGCCGGGGAGCTGTTTTTT,CASSAKAGELFF
-,-,TRBJ2-2,TRBV13,TGTGCCAGCAGCCCGACCGGGACACCTGAATCGAACACCGGGGAGCTGTTTTTT,CASSPTGTPESNTGELFF
-,-,TRBJ2-7,TRBV7-6,TGTGCCAGCAGCACCCGCGACCGTCCCTACGAGCAGTACTTC,CASSTRDRPYEQYF
-,-,TRBJ1-4,TRBV6-1,TGTGCCAGCACGGGGCGGGCTGAAAAACTGTTTTTT,CASTGRAEKLFF
-,-,TRBJ2-5,TRBV7-9,TGTGCCAGCAGCTTAGCGCGTACTAACGATCGAGAGACCCAGTACTTC,CASSLARTNDRETQYF
TRBD1,-,TRBJ1-5,TRBV18,TGTGCCAGCTCACCACTGGGTCCCGACAGGGCCGATAGCAATCAGCCCCAGCATTTT,CASSPLGPDRADSNQPQHF
TRBD1,-,TRBJ2-2,TRBV29-1,TGCAGCGTCGCGGTTAGGGGGCGGGCCGGGGAGCTGTTTTTT,CSVAVRGRAGELFF
-,-,TRBJ2-3,TRBV7-9,TGTGCCAGCAGCCTCCACTCAGATACGCAGTATTTT,CASSLHSDTQYF
TRBD2,-,TRBJ2-1,TRBV29-1,TGCAGCGTTGAAGGCGGGACTAGCGGGAGGGTCCTCCATGAGCAGTTCTTC,CSVEGGTSGRVLHEQFF
TRBD1,-,TRBJ2-2,TRBV5-1,TGCGCCAGCAGCTTGCGGACACAGGGGACCGGGGAGCTGTTTTTT,CASSLRTQGTGELFF
TRBD1,-,TRBJ2-3,TRBV5-1,TGCGCCAGCAACGACAGGGGAGGAAGGAATACGCAGTATTTT,CASNDRGGRNTQYF
TRBD1,many,TRBJ2-6,TRBV18,TGTGCCAGCTCTACGATCGGTAACAGGGGGCTTTCTGGGGCCAACGTCCTGACTTTC,CASSTIGNRGLSGANVLTF
-,-,TRBJ1-2,TRBV18,TGTGCCAGCTCACCCTCAGAGTCCCATGGCTACACCTTC,CASSPSESHGYTF
TRBD2,-,TRBJ2-5,TRBV6-1,TGTGCCAGCTCGCGGGCGGGAGGCCCCGGGGAGACCCAGTACTTC,CASSRAGGPGETQYF
-,-,TRBJ2-1,TRBV11-2,TGTGCCAGCAGCCAATCGGACAGACCCAATGAGCAGTTCTTC,CASSQSDRPNEQFF
-,-,TRBJ1-2,TRBV15,TGTGCCACCAGCAGAGGATTACAGTCTGGCTACACCTTC,CATSRGLQSGYTF
-,-,TRBJ1-5,TRBV2,TGTGCCAGCAGTGTCTTTGAGAGCAATCAGCCCCAGCATTTT,CASSVFESNQPQHF
-,-,TRBJ1-1,TRBV7-2,TGTGCCAGCAGCTTAGGGGCCAGGGCAGTCACTGAAGCTTTCTTT,CASSLGARAVTEAFF